These 23 T cell receptor beta chains share one sample of origin, sequenced in a study of blood T cell repertoires in COVID-19. Sequencing used immunoSEQ multiplex PCR; TCRdb keeps in-frame clones, though not all of them. This table holds approximately 58,000 clones, 75% to 95% found once. Sequencing was carried out using peripheral blood. The receptors shown here come from an elderly woman with active COVID-19.

The J gene is TRBJ1-2, the V gene TRBV6-5; D unresolved. The germline gives CDR1 MNHEY, CDR2 SVGAGI. The CDR3 has 13 residues. Trimming left V 5 bases short and J 1 base short, with 8 bases between. The CDR3 region is CASSPTRNYGYTF. CDR3 DNA sequence: TGTGCCAGCAGTCCCACACGTAACTATGGCTACACCTTC.

The rearrangement links TRBV18 to TRBJ1-2; no clear D. There are 14 residues in the CDR3. The V end was cut by 0 bases, the J end by 3 bases, with 8 bases between. The V gene's germline CDR1 is KGHSH and CDR2 LQKENI. CDR3 in amino acids: CASSPPNSHYGYTF. The CDR3 coding sequence is TGTGCCAGCTCACCACCCAACAGTCACTATGGCTACACCTTC. Full variable domain (outside the CDR3, taken from reference TRBV18 and TRBJ1-2): NAGVMQNPRHLVRRRGQEARLRCSPMKGHSHVYWYRQLPEEGLKFMVYLQKENIIDESGMPKERFSAEFPKEGPSILRIQQVVRGDSAAYFCASSPPNSHYGYTFGSGTRLTVV.

Here the CDR3 reads CASSPTTAPPYNSPLHF. The DNA for the CDR3 is TGTGCCAGCAGTCCTACGACAGCTCCTCCCTATAATTCACCCCTCCACTTT. The chain is built from TRBV28 and TRBJ1-6, with a weak D call TRBD1 (5 bases). Germline V CDR1 and CDR2: MDHEN, SYDVKM. The CDR3 sequence is 17 residues long. V lost 5 bases and J 2 bases, leaving 16 bases between the germline ends.

The chain uses TRBV6-5 and TRBJ1-2; D gene uncertain. From germline, CDR1 is MNHEY and CDR2 SVGAGI. The germline V and J ends were trimmed by 0 bases and 4 bases, with 9 bases remaining between them. The CDR3 sequence is 14 residues long. CDR3: CASSYSEGSYGYTF. CDR3 nucleotide sequence: TGTGCCAGCAGTTACTCGGAGGGTAGCTATGGCTACACCTTC.

This rearrangement joins TRBV7-2 to TRBJ1-3; 7 bases fit TRBD1. The CDR3 is 15 residues long. Germline-derived CDR1 and CDR2 are SGHTA and FQGNSA. J gave up 0 bases and V 5 bases, and 4 bases lay outside the gene matches. The CDR3 spells CASSRDSNSGNTIYF. The CDR3 DNA follows: TGTGCCAGCAGCCGGGACAGCAACTCTGGAAACACCATATATTTT. The complete variable domain, with remaining parts taken from reference TRBV7-2 and TRBJ1-3, reads GAGVSQSPSNKVTEKGKDVELRCDPISGHTALYWYRQSLGQGLEFLIYFQGNSAPDKSGLPSDRFSAERTGGSVSTLTIQRTQQEDSAVYLCASSRDSNSGNTIYFGEGSWLTVV.

This chain connects TRBV5-4 to TRBJ2-5; 9 bases agree with TRBD1. There are 14 residues in the CDR3. Germline CDR1 reads SGHNT; CDR2 reads YYREEE (reference sequence). The junction had 4 bases not matched to a gene; V was cut back by 4 bases and J by 3 bases. The CDR3 coding sequence is TGTGCCAGCAGCCCGCGGACAGGGGAAGAGACCCAGTACTTC. This encodes CASSPRTGEETQYF.

The chain joins TRBV5-8 to TRBJ2-7, with a weak D call TRBD2 (7 bases). Trimming pared 3 bases from V and 2 bases from J, leaving 18 bases between. Germline values: CDR1 SGHTS, CDR2 YDEGEE. The CDR3 totals 16 residues. CDR3 region: CASSSHRRGAAYEQYF. The DNA for the CDR3 is TGTGCCAGCAGCTCACACCGTCGGGGGGCAGCCTACGAGCAGTACTTC.

This clone was detected once. This chain uses TRBV6-6 with TRBJ2-7; D may be TRBD2 (6 bases). CDR3 size: 13 residues. Germline V gene data show CDR1 as MNHNY and CDR2 as SVGAGI (reference sequence). Trimming removed 0 bases from V and 3 bases from J, with 6 bases in between. The CDR3 DNA sequence: TGTGCCAGCAGTTACTCGGAGGGCTACGAGCAGTACTTC. This codes for CASSYSEGYEQYF.

Worth noting for this clone: The same CDR3 also results from other DNA sequences found in this sample. The chain carries TRBV12-3 or TRBV12-4 and TRBJ2-2; possible D gene TRBD1, 6 bases. This CDR3 is 12 amino acids long. V was cut by 4 bases and J by 6 bases, with 6 bases left in between. The CDR3: CASSSGAGELFF. The CDR3 nucleotides read TGTGCCAGCAGTTCAGGGGCCGGGGAGCTGTTTTTT.

The chain recombines TRBV2 with TRBJ1-1; perhaps TRBD1 as D (6 bases). V dropped 6 bases and J dropped 4 bases, with 21 bases sitting between them. CDR1 is SNHLY, CDR2 FYNNEI, per germline. This CDR3 spans 16 amino acids. This CDR3 is CASRQSEGGLGTEAFF. Here the CDR3 DNA reads TGTGCCAGCAGGCAAAGCGAGGGGGGGCTGGGCACTGAAGCTTTCTTT.

This chain uses TRBV4-2 with TRBJ2-3; 9 nucleotides line up with TRBD2. CDR1 and CDR2 (germline): LGHNA, YNFKEQ. The V gene end was trimmed by 0 bases and the J gene end by 6 bases; junction bases not matched to a gene: 13. This CDR3 spans 18 amino acids. The DNA for the CDR3 is TGTGCCAGCAGCCAAGACCTGGTTGGGCGGGGGGGCGTCGATACGCAGTATTTT. Its protein product is CASSQDLVGRGGVDTQYF.

CDR3 in amino acids: CASSLPPWTSGGAVYNEQFF. The CDR3 bases are TGTGCCAGCAGTTTGCCTCCTTGGACTAGCGGGGGGGCCGTCTACAATGAGCAGTTCTTC. V and J are TRBV28 and TRBJ2-1; 15 bases map to TRBD2. This CDR3 comprises 20 residues. The V gene end was trimmed by 3 bases and the J gene end by 3 bases; junction bases not matched to a gene: 12. From germline, CDR1 is MDHEN and CDR2 SYDVKM. Looking up the rest from reference TRBV28 and TRBJ2-1 gives the full variable domain: DVKVTQSSRYLVKRTGEKVFLECVQDMDHENMFWYRQDPGLGLRLIYFSYDVKMKEKGDIPEGYSVSREKKERFSLILESASTNQTSMYLCASSLPPWTSGGAVYNEQFFGPGTRLTVL.

The J gene is TRBJ1-4, the V gene TRBV3-1 (or the pseudogene TRBV3-2); 7 positions match TRBD1. CDR3 length equals 15 residues. CDR1 and CDR2 (germline): LGHDT, YNNKEL (reference sequence). The V segment lost 4 bases and the J segment 8 bases; nucleotides outside the gene matches: 10. The CDR3 DNA follows: TGTGCCAGCAGCCTTAGGACAGGAGGGAGCGAAAAACTGTTTTTT. As protein: CASSLRTGGSEKLFF.

The chain is built from TRBV5-8 and TRBJ2-3, with D tentatively TRBD2 (6 bases). Germline V gene sequence: CDR1 SGHTS, CDR2 YDEGEE. V dropped 2 bases and J dropped 0 bases, with 16 bases sitting between them. The CDR3 is made up of 17 amino acids. CDR3 protein: CASSLARDLTSTDTQYF. The CDR3 nucleotides read TGTGCCAGCAGCTTAGCCCGGGACTTAACTAGCACAGATACGCAGTATTTT.

The J gene is TRBJ1-1, the V gene TRBV6-5; maybe TRBD1 (5 bases). From germline, CDR1 is MNHEY and CDR2 SVGAGI. The length of the CDR3 is 13 residues. The germline V and J ends were trimmed by 5 bases and 1 base, with 8 bases remaining between them. The chain's CDR3 is CASSRGGNTEAFF. The DNA for the CDR3 is TGTGCCAGCAGTCGCGGGGGGAACACTGAAGCTTTCTTT.

The rearrangement joins TRBV18 to TRBJ2-4; 11 nucleotides match TRBD2. V was pared by 4 bases and J by 0 bases, with 8 bases of the junction left unmatched. This CDR3 contains 18 residues. Looked up from germline, CDR1 is KGHSH and CDR2 is LQKENI. CDR3 nucleotides: TGTGCCAGCTCACTAGGGACTAGCGGATTTTTAGCCAAAAACATTCAGTACTTC. Amino acid sequence: CASSLGTSGFLAKNIQYF. The full variable domain, completed using reference TRBV18 and TRBJ2-4, is NAGVMQNPRHLVRRRGQEARLRCSPMKGHSHVYWYRQLPEEGLKFMVYLQKENIIDESGMPKERFSAEFPKEGPSILRIQQVVRGDSAAYFCASSLGTSGFLAKNIQYFGAGTRLSVL.

This sequence joins TRBV11-2 and TRBJ2-5; the match to TRBD1 covers 7 bases. The V gene end was trimmed by 5 bases and the J gene end by 7 bases; junction bases not matched to a gene: 7. Looked up from germline, CDR1 is SGHAT and CDR2 is FQNNGV. The CDR3 covers 13 residues. DNA of the CDR3: TGTGCCAGCAGCCCAGGGACAGACCGGACCCAGTACTTC. As protein: CASSPGTDRTQYF.

Of note for this clone: An end of the junction differs from the germline gene, which may be a read error. The gene calls are TRBV9 and TRBJ2-2; the D is unclear. Germline assignment: CDR1 SGDLS and CDR2 YYNGEE. This CDR3 has 15 amino acids. CDR3 sequence: CASRVGGANTGELFF. The DNA of the CDR3 is TGTGCCAGCAGGGTAGGCGGAGCTAACACCGGGGAGCTGTTTTTT.

This clone occurred once. This rearrangement joins TRBV5-1 to TRBJ2-3, with 7 bases identical to TRBD1. V lost 3 bases to trimming and J lost 0 bases; unmatched junction nucleotides: 7. This CDR3 region has 16 residues. CDR1 and CDR2 (germline): SGHRS, YFSETQ. DNA for the CDR3: TGCGCCAGCAGCTCAGCCGGGACAGCTAGCACAGATACGCAGTATTTT. Its translation is CASSSAGTASTDTQYF.

This chain connects TRBV11-2 to TRBJ2-3, with TRBD1 matching over 9 bases. V lost 4 bases, J lost 6 bases, and 5 bases stayed unmatched. This CDR3 comprises 14 residues. CDR1 is SGHAT, CDR2 FQNNGV, per germline. The CDR3 sequence is CASSSTGGVDTQYF. DNA of the CDR3: TGTGCCAGCAGCTCCACAGGGGGCGTGGATACGCAGTATTTT.

V usage is TRBV3-1 (or the pseudogene TRBV3-2) and J usage is TRBJ1-1, with 10 bases identical to TRBD1. CDR1 LGHDT and CDR2 YNNKEL come from the germline V gene (reference sequence). The trim removed 1 base at V and 7 bases at J, leaving 21 bases unmatched. This CDR3 contains 20 residues. In DNA, the CDR3 is TGTGCCAGCAGCCAAGTATCGACCTTCTCCGGGACAGGGGATCGCTATGAAGCTTTCTTT. It encodes CASSQVSTFSGTGDRYEAFF.

CDR3 sequence reads: CASSKLEGVADTQYF. The CDR3 nucleotides read TGTGCCAGCAGTAAGCTGGAGGGTGTAGCAGATACGCAGTATTTT. The chain links TRBV9 to TRBJ2-3; maybe TRBD2 (6 bases). CDR3 size: 15 residues. Germline V lookup: CDR1 SGDLS, CDR2 YYNGEE. V was clipped by 5 bases and J by 4 bases, with 17 bases between them.

The chain has TRBV6-4 and TRBJ2-1, with a tentative D call TRBD2 (5 bases). The CDR3 is 14 amino acids. Trimming removed 2 bases at V and 5 bases at J, with 10 bases between. Germline loops: CDR1 MRHNA, CDR2 SNTAGT. DNA of the CDR3: TGTGCCAGCAGTGACGGGAGCCGAGACAATGAGCAGTTCTTC. This translates into CASSDGSRDNEQFF.